This TCR beta chain is drawn from a study of blood T cells in healthy people across ages. Study-level points and caveats: As age increased, TCR beta diversity per million T cells fell in a roughly linear fashion. Researchers deemed the diversity estimates from one million T cells underestimates. Naive and antigen-experienced cells were not separated, limiting conclusive comparison.

Notes on this clonotype: What it binds is unknown.

The authors ran a second PCR of about 6 to 12 cycles using a sample-barcoded 5' primer and a J-beta primer mix. Every molecule of cDNA carried a tag from a template-switch adaptor with 12 random nucleotides. TCRdb re-analysed the 5' RACE reads in MiXCR, keeping a single row per CDR3 protein. The sample carries some 710,000 distinct CDR3 sequences, about 42% recorded once. The CDR3 sequence is 17 residues long. V dropped 3 bases and J dropped 0 bases, with 12 bases sitting between them. Germline-derived CDR1 and CDR2 are MDHEN and SYDVKM. V gene TRBV28 combines with J gene TRBJ2-6; tentatively, D is TRBD2 (6 bases). The material sequenced was blood. The TCR originated in an elderly man in good health. Written as DNA, the CDR3 is TGTGCCAGCAGTTTGGCCTGGAGGGGCTCTGGGGCCAACGTCCTGACTTTC. This gives the protein CASSLAWRGSGANVLTF.